The TCR beta chain described here comes from a study of cytomegalovirus exposure and HLA in healthy donors. Study at large: Of over 350 genotyped donors, 80% to 85% grouped in the Caucasian-associated ancestry cluster.

Unrecorded immune exposure was likely among donors, who were nominally healthy when sampled. Study-wide findings and caveats: TRBV6-2, TRBV6-3 and some other V segments were unresolvable in 87-base-pair reads. HLA alleles showed associations with some 17,000 TCR beta sequences in a later analysis, at a 0.05 false discovery rate.

As to this clone: The antigen remains unidentified.

PCR used 60 Vbeta primers and 13 Jbeta primers. Assay used: immunoSEQ multiplex PCR; TCRdb lists only in-frame clones, some missing. The profile shows roughly 90,000 clones, 84% of them singletons. V was shortened by 3 bases and J by 1 base, with 12 bases between the two germline ends. CDR3 length: 15 amino acids. CDR1 SGHTA and CDR2 FQGNSA come from the germline V gene. The chain combines TRBV7-2 with TRBJ1-1; D is perhaps TRBD1 (5 bases). The TCR comes from a man aged 18 to 35 in good health and CMV-seronegative. The sequenced sample consisted of PBMCs. This CDR3 reads CASSFLGVSNTEAFF. The CDR3, as DNA: TGTGCCAGCAGCTTCCTAGGGGTATCGAACACTGAAGCTTTCTTT. The full variable domain, its missing parts supplied by reference TRBV7-2 and TRBJ1-1, is GAGVSQSPSNKVTEKGKDVELRCDPISGHTALYWYRQSLGQGLEFLIYFQGNSAPDKSGLPSDRFSAERTGGSVSTLTIQRTQQEDSAVYLCASSFLGVSNTEAFFGQGTRLTVV.